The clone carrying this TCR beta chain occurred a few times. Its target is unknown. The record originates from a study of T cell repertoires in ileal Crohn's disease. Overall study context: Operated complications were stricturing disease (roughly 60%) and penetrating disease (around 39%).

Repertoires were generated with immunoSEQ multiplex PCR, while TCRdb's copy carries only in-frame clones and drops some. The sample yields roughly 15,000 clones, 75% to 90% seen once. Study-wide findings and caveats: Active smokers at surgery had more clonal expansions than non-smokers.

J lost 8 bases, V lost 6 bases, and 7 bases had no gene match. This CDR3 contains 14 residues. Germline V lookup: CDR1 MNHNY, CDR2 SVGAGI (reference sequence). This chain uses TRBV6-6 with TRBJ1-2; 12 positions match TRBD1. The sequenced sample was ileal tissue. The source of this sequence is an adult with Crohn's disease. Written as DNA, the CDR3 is TGTGCCAGCAGATGGGACAGGGGGCGCGGAGGCTACACCTTC. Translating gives CASRWDRGRGGYTF.